This TCR beta chain was captured in a study of cytomegalovirus exposure and HLA in healthy donors. About the study: An earlier analysis identified fewer than 130 million unique TCR beta sequences in about 179 million T cells.

The study ran its PCR with 60 Vbeta and 13 Jbeta primers. The data were produced by immunoSEQ multiplex PCR, yet TCRdb's version contains in-frame clones alone and is incomplete. The sample shows some 200,000 clones, approximately 82% of them seen only once. A word on this clone: As yet, its antigen is unknown.

Study results and caveats: Per a later analysis, roughly 17,000 TCR beta sequences showed association with HLA alleles at 0.05 false discovery rate. For most TCR beta V segments, an earlier analysis put the productive rate at about 87% or about 30% of the time. Listed as cytomegalovirus-associated were 170 or so TCR beta chains.

Looked up from germline, CDR1 is WNHNN and CDR2 is SYGVQD (reference sequence). The CDR3 has 14 amino acids. J was trimmed by 4 bases and V by 7 bases; bases with no gene match: 5. This sequence was found in a woman aged 40 to 55 in good health and CMV-seronegative. The source material was PBMCs. The V gene is TRBV10-1, the J gene TRBJ1-2; the match to TRBD1 covers 11 bases. CDR3 residues: CASTGQGAIYGYTF. CDR3 nucleotides: TGCGCCAGCACCGGACAGGGGGCCATCTATGGCTACACCTTC.